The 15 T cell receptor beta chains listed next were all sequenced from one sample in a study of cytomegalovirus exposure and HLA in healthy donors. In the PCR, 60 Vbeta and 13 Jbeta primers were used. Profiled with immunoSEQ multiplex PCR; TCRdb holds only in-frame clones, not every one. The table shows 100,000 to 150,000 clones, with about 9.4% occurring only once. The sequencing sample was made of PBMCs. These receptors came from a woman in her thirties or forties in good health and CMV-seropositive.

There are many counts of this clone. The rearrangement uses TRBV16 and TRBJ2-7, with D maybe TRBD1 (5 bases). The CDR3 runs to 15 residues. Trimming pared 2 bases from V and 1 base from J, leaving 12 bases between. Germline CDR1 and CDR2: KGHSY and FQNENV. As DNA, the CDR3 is TGTGCCAGCAGCCAAGAACAGGACGCGTCCTACGAGCAGTACTTC. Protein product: CASSQEQDASYEQYF.

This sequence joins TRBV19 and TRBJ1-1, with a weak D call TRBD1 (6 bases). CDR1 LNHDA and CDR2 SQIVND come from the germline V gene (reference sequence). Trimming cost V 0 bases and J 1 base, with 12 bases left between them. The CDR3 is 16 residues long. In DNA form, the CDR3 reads TGTGCCAGTAGTATAGACCGGGACACGACGAACACTGAAGCTTTCTTT. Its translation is CASSIDRDTTNTEAFF.

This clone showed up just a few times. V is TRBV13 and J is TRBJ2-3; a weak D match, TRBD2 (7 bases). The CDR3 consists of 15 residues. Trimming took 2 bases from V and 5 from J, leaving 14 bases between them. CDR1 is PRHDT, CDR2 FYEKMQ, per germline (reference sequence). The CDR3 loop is CASSLKGGAGDTQYF. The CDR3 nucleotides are TGTGCCAGCAGCTTAAAGGGGGGGGCCGGAGATACGCAGTATTTT. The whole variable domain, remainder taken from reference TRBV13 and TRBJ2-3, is AAGVIQSPRHLIKEKRETATLKCYPIPRHDTVYWYQQGPGQDPQFLISFYEKMQSDKGSIPDRFSAQQFSDYHSELNMSSLELGDSALYFCASSLKGGAGDTQYFGPGTRLTVL.

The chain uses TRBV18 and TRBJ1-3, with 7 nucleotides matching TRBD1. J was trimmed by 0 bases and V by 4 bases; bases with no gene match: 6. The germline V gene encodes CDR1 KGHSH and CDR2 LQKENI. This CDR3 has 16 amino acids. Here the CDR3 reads CASSLRQGSSGNTIYF. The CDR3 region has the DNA TGTGCCAGCTCACTTCGACAGGGAAGCTCTGGAAACACCATATATTTT.

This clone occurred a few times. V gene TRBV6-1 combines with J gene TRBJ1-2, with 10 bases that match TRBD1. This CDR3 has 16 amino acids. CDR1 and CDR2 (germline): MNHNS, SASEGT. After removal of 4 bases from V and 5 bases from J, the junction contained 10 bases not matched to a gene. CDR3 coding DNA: TGTGCCAGCAGTGGGCTGGACAGGGGGTTGAATTATGGCTACACCTTC. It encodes CASSGLDRGLNYGYTF.

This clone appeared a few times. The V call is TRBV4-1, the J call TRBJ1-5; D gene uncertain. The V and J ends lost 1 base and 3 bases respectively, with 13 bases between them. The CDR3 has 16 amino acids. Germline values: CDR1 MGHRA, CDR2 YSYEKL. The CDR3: CASSQGGAGDNQPQHF. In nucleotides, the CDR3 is TGCGCCAGCAGCCAAGGGGGAGCCGGTGACAATCAGCCCCAGCATTTT.

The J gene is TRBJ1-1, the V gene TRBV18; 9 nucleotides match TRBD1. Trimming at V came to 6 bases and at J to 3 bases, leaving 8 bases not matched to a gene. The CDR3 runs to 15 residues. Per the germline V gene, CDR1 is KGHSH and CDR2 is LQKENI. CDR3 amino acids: CASSQGQGRDTEAFF. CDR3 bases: TGTGCCAGCTCGCAAGGACAGGGGCGGGACACTGAAGCTTTCTTT. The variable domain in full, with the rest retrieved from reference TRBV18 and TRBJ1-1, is NAGVMQNPRHLVRRRGQEARLRCSPMKGHSHVYWYRQLPEEGLKFMVYLQKENIIDESGMPKERFSAEFPKEGPSILRIQQVVRGDSAAYFCASSQGQGRDTEAFFGQGTRLTVV.

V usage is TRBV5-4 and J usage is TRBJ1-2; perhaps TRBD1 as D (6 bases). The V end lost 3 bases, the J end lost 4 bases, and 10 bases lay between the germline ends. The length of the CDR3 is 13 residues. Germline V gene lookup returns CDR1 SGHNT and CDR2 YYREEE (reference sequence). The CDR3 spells CASSSGRGYGYTF. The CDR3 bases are TGTGCCAGCAGCTCGGGCAGGGGCTATGGCTACACCTTC.

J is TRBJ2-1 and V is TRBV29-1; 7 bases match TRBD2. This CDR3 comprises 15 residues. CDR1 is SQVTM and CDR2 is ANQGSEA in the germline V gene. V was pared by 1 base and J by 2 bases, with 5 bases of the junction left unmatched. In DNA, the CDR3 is TGCAGCGTTGAAGGAGGGGAGGGTCCCTACAATGAGCAGTTCTTC. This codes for CSVEGGEGPYNEQFF.

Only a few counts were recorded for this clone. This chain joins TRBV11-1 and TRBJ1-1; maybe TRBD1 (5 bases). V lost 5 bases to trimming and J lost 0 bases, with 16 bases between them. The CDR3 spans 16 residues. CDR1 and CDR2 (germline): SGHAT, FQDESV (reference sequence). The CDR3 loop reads CASSKGAGSLNTEAFF. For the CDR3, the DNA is TGTGCCAGCAGCAAAGGGGCCGGCAGTTTGAACACTGAAGCTTTCTTT.

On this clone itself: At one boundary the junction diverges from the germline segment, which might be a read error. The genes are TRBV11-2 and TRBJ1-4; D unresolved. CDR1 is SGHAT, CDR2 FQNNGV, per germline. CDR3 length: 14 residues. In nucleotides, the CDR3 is TGTGCCAGCAGCTTATCGGGGTTTTATGAAAAACTGCTTTTT. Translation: CASSLSGFYEKLLF.

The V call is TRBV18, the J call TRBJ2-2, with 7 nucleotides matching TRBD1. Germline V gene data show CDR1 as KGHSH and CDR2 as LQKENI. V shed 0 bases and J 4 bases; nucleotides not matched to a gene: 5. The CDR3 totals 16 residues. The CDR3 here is CASSPPVSGGTGELFF. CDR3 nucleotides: TGTGCCAGCTCACCACCAGTATCAGGGGGCACCGGGGAGCTGTTTTTT.

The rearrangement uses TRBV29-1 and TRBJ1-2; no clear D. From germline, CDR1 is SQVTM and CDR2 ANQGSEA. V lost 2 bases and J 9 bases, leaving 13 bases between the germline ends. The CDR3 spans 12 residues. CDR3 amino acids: CSVELAGSSYTF. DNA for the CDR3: TGCAGCGTTGAACTGGCAGGCAGCAGCTACACCTTC.

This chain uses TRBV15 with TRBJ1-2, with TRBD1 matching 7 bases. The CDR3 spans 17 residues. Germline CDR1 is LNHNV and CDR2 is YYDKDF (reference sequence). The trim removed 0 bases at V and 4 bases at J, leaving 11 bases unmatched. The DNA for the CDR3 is TGTGCCACCAGCAGAGATTTTGGGAAAGGGGGCTCCTATGGCTACACCTTC. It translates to CATSRDFGKGGSYGYTF.

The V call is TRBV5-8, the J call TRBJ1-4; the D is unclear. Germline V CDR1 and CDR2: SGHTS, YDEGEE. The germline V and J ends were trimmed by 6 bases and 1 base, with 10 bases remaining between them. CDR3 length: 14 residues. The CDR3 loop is CASNTPGTNEKLFF. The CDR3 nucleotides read TGTGCCAGCAACACCCCGGGAACTAATGAAAAACTGTTTTTT.